A single sample gave rise to the 8 T cell receptor beta chains below, sequenced in a study of blood T cell repertoires in COVID-19. Profiled with immunoSEQ multiplex PCR; TCRdb holds only in-frame clones, not every one. The repertoire holds around 170,000 clones, with 86% as singletons. The sample consisted of peripheral blood. The receptors originated from a woman in her twenties or thirties with active or convalescent COVID-19.

The rearrangement joins TRBV27 to TRBJ1-3; D remains unclear. This CDR3 comprises 14 residues. Germline values: CDR1 MNHEY, CDR2 SMNVEV (reference sequence). V dropped 0 bases and J dropped 4 bases, with 7 bases sitting between them. CDR3 sequence (DNA): TGTGCCAGCAGTTTATCAGCCTTCGGAAACACCATATATTTT. Protein: CASSLSAFGNTIYF.

This chain links TRBV15 with TRBJ2-1, with 10 bases aligning to TRBD2. CDR1 LNHNV and CDR2 YYDKDF come from the germline V gene (reference sequence). This CDR3 comprises 16 residues. J was trimmed by 4 bases and V by 0 bases; bases with no gene match: 3. Written as DNA, the CDR3 is TGTGCCACCAGCAGAGACCGGACTAGCGGATACAATGAGCAGTTCTTC. Translated: CATSRDRTSGYNEQFF.

The rearrangement uses TRBV27 and TRBJ1-4, with D possibly being TRBD1 (6 bases). The V gene lost 4 bases and the J gene lost 4 bases, with 10 bases spanning the gap. CDR1 MNHEY and CDR2 SMNVEV come from the germline V gene (reference sequence). The CDR3 loop spans 14 amino acids. The CDR3 nucleotides are TGTGCCAGCAGTTCCCTACAGGGTAATGAAAAACTGTTTTTT. It codes for CASSSLQGNEKLFF.

The CDR3 spells CASSQAPGEWEQFF. DNA of the CDR3: TGTGCCAGCAGCCAAGCCCCGGGTGAGTGGGAGCAGTTCTTC. V and J are TRBV14 and TRBJ2-1; D remains ambiguous. Looked up from germline, CDR1 is SGHDN and CDR2 is FVKESK. Between the trimmed V and J ends, which lost 1 base and 10 bases, there was a span of 14 bases. The CDR3 covers 14 residues.

The V call is TRBV29-1, the J call TRBJ1-4; the D is unclear. This CDR3 contains 15 residues. V lost 4 bases and J 8 bases, leaving 20 bases between the germline ends. CDR1 is SQVTM, CDR2 ANQGSEA, per germline. The CDR3 loop is CSVAPRLPWREKLFF. The CDR3 region has the DNA TGCAGCGTTGCCCCTCGACTTCCTTGGAGGGAAAAACTGTTTTTT.

This rearrangement joins TRBV5-1 to TRBJ2-7, with 11 positions matching TRBD2. CDR1 and CDR2 (germline): SGHRS, YFSETQ. The CDR3 sequence is 14 residues long. V lost 4 bases to trimming and J lost 3 bases; unmatched junction nucleotides: 3. CDR3 residues: CASSTTSGSYEQYF. The CDR3 DNA reads TGCGCCAGCAGCACTACTAGCGGGAGCTACGAGCAGTACTTC.

The chain employs TRBV11-2 and TRBJ2-4, with D possibly TRBD1 on 7 matching bases. The ends were cut back, 3 bases at V and 0 bases at J, with 15 bases in the middle. The germline V gene has CDR1 SGHAT and CDR2 FQNNGV. The CDR3 is made up of 17 amino acids. The CDR3 nucleotides are TGTGCCAGCAGCTTCAGTCCAGGGGGGCTAGCCAAAAACATTCAGTACTTC. This codes for CASSFSPGGLAKNIQYF.

The CDR3 sequence is CSGLENYEQYF. For the CDR3, the DNA is TGCAGCGGTTTGGAGAACTACGAGCAGTACTTC. The chain has TRBV29-1 and TRBJ2-7; unclear D gene. There are 11 residues in the CDR3. Per germline, CDR1 SQVTM and CDR2 ANQGSEA. The V end lost 7 bases, the J end lost 3 bases, and 10 bases lay between the germline ends.